This entry lists 15 T cell receptor beta chains sequenced from one sample in a study of early T cells in non-severe SARS-CoV-2 infection. MiXCR, applied by TCRdb to the 5' RACE reads, yields one record per CDR3 protein. The table records tens of thousands of distinct CDR3 sequences, roughly 13% of them present only once. Sequencing was done on a sample of whole blood. These receptors all stem from an adult who was a healthcare worker with PCR-confirmed SARS-CoV-2 infection or an uninfected control (not recorded which).

In this sample, this clonotype turned up a few times. The CDR3 nucleotides read TGTGCCAGCAGCCTGGGACTAGCGGGAAAAGAGACCCAGTACTTC. Its protein is CASSLGLAGKETQYF. The genes are TRBV4-2 and TRBJ2-5; 13 bases align to TRBD2. Unmatched junction bases numbered 2, after V lost 4 bases and J lost 3 bases. Looked up from germline, CDR1 is LGHNA and CDR2 is YNFKEQ. This CDR3 has 15 amino acids.

The sample holds a few counts of this clonotype. The rearrangement links TRBV19 to TRBJ1-2; 10 positions match TRBD1. The CDR3 is 17 amino acids. V lost 5 bases, J lost 7 bases, and 16 bases stayed unmatched. Germline V gene data show CDR1 as LNHDA and CDR2 as SQIVND (reference sequence). CDR3 nucleotides: TGTGCCAGTAGTCCGGGGACAGGGGATAGGCTAAGAGGTGGCTACACCTTC. It is translated as CASSPGTGDRLRGGYTF. The full variable domain, in which reference TRBV19 and TRBJ1-2 provide the parts outside the CDR3, is DGGITQSPKYLFRKEGQNVTLSCEQNLNHDAMYWYRQDPGQGLRLIYYSQIVNDFQKGDIAEGYSVSREKKESFPLTVTSAQKNPTAFYLCASSPGTGDRLRGGYTFGSGTRLTVV.

This clonotype has only a few counts. The genes are TRBV14 and TRBJ2-1; 7 bases fit TRBD2. Germline CDR1 SGHDN, CDR2 FVKESK. This CDR3 is 16 amino acids long. V lost 0 bases to trimming and J lost 0 bases; unmatched junction nucleotides: 2. The CDR3 nucleotides read TGTGCCAGCAGCCAAGAAGGCGGGAGCTCCTACAATGAGCAGTTCTTC. Protein product: CASSQEGGSSYNEQFF.

Comment on this clonotype: A much larger clone differs by one base, so this may be a read error. V gene TRBV11-2 combines with J gene TRBJ2-1; 8 bases map to TRBD2. The CDR3 is made up of 16 amino acids. V lost 4 bases to trimming and J lost 3 bases; unmatched junction nucleotides: 8. Germline CDR1 is SGHAT and CDR2 is FQNNGV. CDR3 region: CASSSELAAFYNEQFF. CDR3 nucleotide sequence: TGTGCCAGCAGCTCAGAACTAGCGGCATTCTACAATGAGCAGTTCTTC.

V usage is TRBV20-1 and J usage is TRBJ1-2, with a tentative D call TRBD1 (5 bases). V was pared by 6 bases and J by 4 bases, with 12 bases between. The CDR3 length is 12 residues. Germline CDR1 and CDR2: DFQATT and SNEGSKA (reference sequence). CDR3 amino acids: CSAPPGTYGYTF. The CDR3, as DNA: TGCAGTGCCCCCCCGGGGACCTATGGCTACACCTTC.

This clonotype appeared a single time. A much larger clone lies one base from this, so it may be a read error. The chain couples TRBV29-1 to TRBJ2-7; 11 bases align to TRBD1. CDR1 and CDR2 (germline): SQVTM, ANQGSEA. The CDR3 runs to 14 residues. In DNA, the CDR3 is TGCAGCGTTGAAGCCGGGACAGGGGGTTACGAGCTGTACTTC. It yields the protein CSVEAGTGGYELYF.

This clonotype showed up many times. The chain couples TRBV4-2 to TRBJ2-7, with a tentative D call TRBD2 (6 bases). Germline V gene sequence: CDR1 LGHNA, CDR2 YNFKEQ. The CDR3 length is 18 residues. Trimming pared 0 bases from V and 0 bases from J, leaving 18 bases between. The chain's CDR3 is CASSQDSERGGDSYEQYF. Written as DNA, the CDR3 is TGTGCCAGCAGCCAAGATTCTGAGAGAGGCGGGGACTCCTACGAGCAGTACTTC.

This clonotype turned up a few times. The rearrangement uses TRBV6-5 and TRBJ2-3; 13 bases fit TRBD2. V shed 5 bases and J 3 bases; nucleotides not matched to a gene: 8. The CDR3 is 17 amino acids. Germline CDR1 is MNHEY and CDR2 is SVGAGI. The CDR3 sequence is CASSHRLTSGGTDTQYF. The CDR3 region has the DNA TGTGCCAGCAGTCACCGATTGACTAGCGGGGGGACAGATACGCAGTATTTT.

The table lists this clonotype with a few counts. The rearrangement links TRBV3-1 to TRBJ2-5; TRBD2 might be the D (6 bases). This CDR3 comprises 14 residues. V lost 3 bases to trimming and J lost 1 base, with 9 bases between them. Germline V lookup: CDR1 LGHDT, CDR2 YNNKEL (reference sequence). CDR3 sequence: CASSHPGVQETQYF. The CDR3 region has the DNA TGTGCCAGCAGCCATCCGGGGGTCCAAGAGACCCAGTACTTC.

Many counts were recorded for this clonotype. The chain's CDR3 is CASSLSSNSYNEQFF. The CDR3 nucleotides read TGTGCCAGCAGCTTATCGAGTAACTCCTACAATGAGCAGTTCTTC. The chain links TRBV7-3 to TRBJ2-1; D not certain. V lost 2 bases, J lost 0 bases, and 8 bases lay in between. The germline gives CDR1 SGHTA, CDR2 FQGTGA. CDR3 size: 15 residues. The full variable domain, rest sourced from reference TRBV7-3 and TRBJ2-1, is GAGVSQTPSNKVTEKGKYVELRCDPISGHTALYWYRQSLGQGPEFLIYFQGTGAADDSGLPNDRFFAVRPEGSVSTLKIQRTERGDSAVYLCASSLSSNSYNEQFFGPGTRLTVL.

The CDR3 DNA sequence: TGTGCCAGCAGAGCACGGGACAATTCGTACGAGCAGTACTTC. This encodes CASRARDNSYEQYF. V is TRBV6-1 and J is TRBJ2-7, with D maybe TRBD1 (6 bases). Deletions cut 6 bases from V and 4 bases from J, with 16 bases between. CDR3 length: 14 amino acids. CDR1 and CDR2 from the germline V gene are MNHNS and SASEGT.

This clonotype was seen ten or more times. The V and J genes are TRBV5-1 and TRBJ2-2; a weak D match, TRBD1 (6 bases). The germline V gene has CDR1 SGHRS and CDR2 YFSETQ. Deletions cut 7 bases from V and 6 bases from J, with 13 bases between. The CDR3 consists of 13 residues. The CDR3 DNA reads as TGCGCCAGCGGGACATTGGACGCCGGGGAGCTGTTTTTT. It is translated as CASGTLDAGELFF. The entire variable domain, with the rest obtained from reference TRBV5-1 and TRBJ2-2, is as follows: KAGVTQTPRYLIKTRGQQVTLSCSPISGHRSVSWYQQTPGQGLQFLFEYFSETQRNKGNFPGRFSGRQFSNSRSEMNVSTLELGDSALYLCASGTLDAGELFFGEGSRLTVL.

The chain couples TRBV11-2 to TRBJ2-6, with D maybe TRBD1 (6 bases). CDR3 length: 18 amino acids. Deletions cut 5 bases from V and 0 bases from J, with 17 bases between. Germline-derived CDR1 and CDR2 are SGHAT and FQNNGV. CDR3 coding DNA: TGTGCCAGCAGCCCAAGGGGGACGGCGAGCTCTGGGGCCAACGTCCTGACTTTC. Translated, it gives CASSPRGTASSGANVLTF.

This clonotype was seen a few times. This chain joins TRBV2 and TRBJ2-2, with a tentative D call TRBD2 (5 bases). Looked up from germline, CDR1 is SNHLY and CDR2 is FYNNEI. Trimming cost V 7 bases and J 6 bases, with 9 bases left between them. This CDR3 region has 12 residues. In DNA, the CDR3 is TGTGCCAGCACCGAACTAGCCGGGGAGCTGTTTTTT. It is translated as CASTELAGELFF.

This clonotype was seen repeatedly, ten times or more. The chain links TRBV13 to TRBJ2-1; D remains unclear. CDR1 is PRHDT, CDR2 FYEKMQ, per germline (reference sequence). Trimming pared 0 bases from V and 0 bases from J, leaving 6 bases between. This CDR3 comprises 15 residues. The CDR3 DNA sequence: TGTGCCAGCAGCTTAGGCAAAAGCTCCTACAATGAGCAGTTCTTC. It specifies CASSLGKSSYNEQFF.